This is a list of T cell receptor beta chains from one sample in a study of spatial heterogeneity in lung cancer. TCRdb re-derived calls from the 5' RACE reads in MiXCR, one entry per CDR3 protein. The sample includes some 50,000 distinct CDR3 sequences, approximately 12% of them seen just once. This material consisted of PBMCs, taken at surgery. The receptors here all came from a female donor with early-stage non-small cell lung cancer. Each CDR3 is given with its conserved first and last residue. The order of the fields is D gene, J gene, V gene, clone size, CDR3 DNA, CDR3 protein. D genes are given only for firm matches. Size is omitted from some rows. Given values are once, few, many or a class for expanded clones.

. | TRBJ2-7 | TRBV5-1 | . | TGCGCCAGCAGCCCCCTGGACATTCAGTACGAGCAGTACTTC | CASSPLDIQYEQYF
TRBD1 | TRBJ1-1 | TRBV11-1 | many | TGTGCCAGCAGCCTGGACAGGCCGAACACTGAAGCTTTCTTT | CASSLDRPNTEAFF
TRBD1 | TRBJ1-6 | TRBV13 | many | TGTGCCAGCAGCTTAGGCGGACAGGGCGGATCACCCCTCCACTTT | CASSLGGQGGSPLHF
TRBD1 | TRBJ1-5 | TRBV4-2 | many | TGTGCCAGCAGCCAAGATCGACAGGGTACTAATCAGCCCCAGCATTTT | CASSQDRQGTNQPQHF
. | TRBJ2-2 | TRBV20-1 | . | TGCAGTGCTAGCGGAGACACCGGGGAGCTGTTTTTT | CSASGDTGELFF
TRBD1 | TRBJ1-5 | TRBV20-1 | . | TGCAGTGCTGCTGTCGGGACAGGAAGCAATCAGCCCCAGCATTTT | CSAAVGTGSNQPQHF
. | TRBJ2-3 | TRBV7-8 | . | TGTGCCAGCAGCTTAGTCCGGGACCCCGCAAGCACAGATACGCAGTATTTT | CASSLVRDPASTDTQYF
. | TRBJ1-2 | TRBV27 | few | TGTGCCAGCACCAACTTGGGCGCTTCCTATGGCTACACCTTC | CASTNLGASYGYTF
. | TRBJ2-5 | TRBV6-2/TRBV6-3 | once | TGTGCCAGCAGGTTCCGGGGCCTCACTGGGGAGACCCAGTACTTC | CASRFRGLTGETQYF
. | TRBJ1-2 | TRBV20-1 | many | TGCAGTGCTAGCGAACACTGGGGACACAGGGCCGGAGGCTACACCTTC | CSASEHWGHRAGGYTF